These 8 T cell receptor beta chains were all obtained from the same sample, sequenced in a study of T cell responses to AZD1222 COVID-19 vaccine. Profiled with immunoSEQ multiplex PCR; TCRdb holds only in-frame clones, not every one. Of some 150,000 clones in the sample, 92% were seen once. Sequencing used peripheral blood, obtained 28 days after the second AZD1222 dose. All receptors come from an adult who received the AZD1222 COVID-19 vaccine.

The chain combines TRBV7-2 with TRBJ2-5; D gene unclear. Germline V gene lookup returns CDR1 SGHTA and CDR2 FQGNSA. V was trimmed by 5 bases and J by 1 base, leaving 11 bases between them. The CDR3 loop spans 14 amino acids. The CDR3 bases are TGTGCCAGCAGCCCCTCCTCTGGCCAAGAGACCCAGTACTTC. Translating it yields CASSPSSGQETQYF.

The J gene is TRBJ1-4, the V gene TRBV5-1; 7 bases align to TRBD1. Germline V gene sequence: CDR1 SGHRS, CDR2 YFSETQ. V lost 0 bases to trimming and J lost 8 bases; unmatched junction nucleotides: 4. The CDR3 has 14 amino acids. CDR3 residues: CASSLDRGGEKLFF. Written as DNA, the CDR3 is TGCGCCAGCAGCTTGGACAGGGGTGGGGAAAAACTGTTTTTT. Supplemented by reference TRBV5-1 and TRBJ1-4, the full variable domain reads KAGVTQTPRYLIKTRGQQVTLSCSPISGHRSVSWYQQTPGQGLQFLFEYFSETQRNKGNFPGRFSGRQFSNSRSEMNVSTLELGDSALYLCASSLDRGGEKLFFGSGTQLSVL.

The chain combines TRBV6-5 with TRBJ2-5; tentatively, D is TRBD1 or TRBD2 (5 bases each). Trimming shortened V by 7 bases and J by 7 bases, and 19 bases separated the two germline ends. This CDR3 is built from 14 residues. CDR1 is MNHEY and CDR2 is SVGAGI in the germline V gene. The CDR3 DNA sequence: TGTGCCAGCAACCGGGACGGACCCCTGGGGACCCAGTACTTC. Its protein is CASNRDGPLGTQYF.

The chain carries TRBV24-1 and TRBJ2-6, with 9 bases identical to TRBD1. The CDR3 sequence is 17 residues long. Losses at the gene ends were 6 bases for V and 1 base for J; bases not matched to a gene: 6. The germline V gene encodes CDR1 KGHDR and CDR2 SFDVKD. DNA for the CDR3: TGTGCCACCAGTACCGGACAGGGGTTTTCTGGGGCCAACGTCCTGACTTTC. Translation gives CATSTGQGFSGANVLTF.

This clone was picked up one time. The chain uses TRBV9 and TRBJ1-2; TRBD1 agrees at 12 bases. The CDR3 has 14 residues. V was pared by 3 bases and J by 8 bases, with 5 bases of the junction left unmatched. The V gene's germline CDR1 is SGDLS and CDR2 YYNGEE. The CDR3 loop reads CASSAGQGAWGYTF. In nucleotides, the CDR3 is TGTGCCAGCAGCGCGGGACAGGGGGCTTGGGGCTACACCTTC.

This clone has just one count. CDR3 bases: TGTGCCAGCAGCTTAAGACTAGCGGGACAAGAGACCCAGTACTTC. Translating gives CASSLRLAGQETQYF. The V gene is TRBV7-9, the J gene TRBJ2-5; 11 nucleotides agree with TRBD2. Germline loops: CDR1 SEHNR, CDR2 FQNEAQ (reference sequence). J lost 2 bases, V lost 2 bases, and 1 base had no gene match. The CDR3 is made up of 15 amino acids.

The rearrangement uses TRBV9 and TRBJ2-3; D is unresolved. Germline CDR1 SGDLS, CDR2 YYNGEE. V was clipped by 1 base and J by 0 bases, with 6 bases between them. The CDR3 loop spans 14 amino acids. CDR3 DNA: TGTGCCAGCAGCGTACTACCGAGCACAGATACGCAGTATTTT. Its protein product is CASSVLPSTDTQYF.

This clone came up a few times. The V gene is TRBV5-1, the J gene TRBJ1-1, with D unresolved. This CDR3 contains 15 residues. The germline CDR1 and CDR2 sequences are SGHRS and YFSETQ. V lost 1 base and J 1 base, leaving 11 bases between the germline ends. The CDR3 is CASSLYAGSNTEAFF. The CDR3 bases are TGCGCCAGCAGCTTGTATGCGGGTTCGAACACTGAAGCTTTCTTT.